These T cell receptor beta chains were read from a single sample in a study of beta chain features in type 1 diabetes. Clones were sequenced by immunoSEQ multiplex PCR, and TCRdb holds only the in-frame ones, with some missing. The sample includes 300,000 to 450,000 clones, 15% to 20% of them seen just once. The sample was naive CD4+ T cells from blood. Source of these receptors: a woman aged 18-29 years in good health. Both conserved end residues are part of each CDR3. Each record gives: J gene, clone size, D gene, V gene, CDR3 protein, CDR3 DNA. The D gene is left open where the match is weak. Clone size, where shown, is once, few, many, or a class for clones that have expanded.

J: TRBJ1-2; size: few; D: TRBD1; V: TRBV18; CDR3: CASSLTRDRGRSNYGYTF; DNA: TGTGCCAGCTCACTCACCCGGGACAGGGGACGATCCAACTATGGCTACACCTTC
J: TRBJ1-2; size: NA; D: TRBD1; V: TRBV30; CDR3: CAWRRPGQGFYGYTF; DNA: TGTGCCTGGAGGCGACCGGGACAGGGGTTCTATGGCTACACCTTC
J: TRBJ2-1; size: NA; D: NA; V: TRBV5-1; CDR3: CASSLGGYNEQFF; DNA: TGCGCCAGCAGCTTGGGAGGATACAATGAGCAGTTCTTC
J: TRBJ1-6; size: once; D: NA; V: TRBV6-5; CDR3: CASTFTQTGSRALHF; DNA: TGTGCCAGCACCTTCACCCAGACAGGTTCTCGGGCCCTCCACTTT
J: TRBJ2-7; size: few; D: NA; V: TRBV7-9; CDR3: CASSLALASSSYEQYF; DNA: TGTGCCAGCAGCTTGGCCCTAGCTTCTTCCTCCTACGAGCAGTACTTC
J: TRBJ1-3; size: NA; D: NA; V: TRBV5-1; CDR3: CASSLGQLNWNTIYF; DNA: TGCGCCAGCAGCTTGGGACAGCTCAATTGGAACACCATATATTTT
J: TRBJ2-4; size: NA; D: NA; V: TRBV18; CDR3: CASSPPGSAKNIQYF; DNA: TGTGCCAGCTCACCACCGGGCAGCGCCAAAAACATTCAGTACTTC
J: TRBJ1-3; size: NA; D: TRBD1; V: TRBV4-3; CDR3: CASSQTATGAGNTIYF; DNA: TGCGCCAGCAGCCAGACCGCAACAGGGGCTGGAAACACCATATATTTT
J: TRBJ1-5; size: few; D: TRBD1; V: TRBV5-1; CDR3: CASSPAGGNYQPQHF; DNA: TGCGCCAGCAGCCCAGCAGGGGGAAATTATCAGCCCCAGCATTTT
J: TRBJ2-5; size: few; D: NA; V: TRBV11-1; CDR3: CASSPQAAGETQYF; DNA: TGTGCCAGCAGCCCACAGGCGGCCGGGGAGACCCAGTACTTC
J: TRBJ2-2; size: once; D: NA; V: TRBV11-3; CDR3: CASSLPTGELFF; DNA: TGTGCCAGCAGCCTTCCCACCGGGGAGCTGTTTTTT
J: TRBJ2-3; size: NA; D: TRBD1; V: TRBV18; CDR3: CASSLGQGNADTQYF; DNA: TGTGCCAGCTCCCTGGGACAGGGGAACGCAGATACGCAGTATTTT
J: TRBJ2-3; size: NA; D: NA; V: TRBV4-3; CDR3: CASSPRVFQAQYF; DNA: TGCGCCAGCAGCCCCAGGGTTTTTCAGGCGCAGTATTTT
J: TRBJ2-5; size: NA; D: NA; V: TRBV29-1; CDR3: CSVAGKETQYF; DNA: TGCAGCGTTGCAGGGAAAGAGACCCAGTACTTC
J: TRBJ2-5; size: few; D: TRBD2; V: TRBV2; CDR3: CATGLVQETQYF; DNA: TGTGCCACCGGACTAGTACAAGAGACCCAGTACTTC
J: TRBJ2-3; size: few; D: NA; V: TRBV29-1; CDR3: CSVVAGASTDTQYF; DNA: TGCAGCGTTGTCGCAGGGGCTAGCACAGATACGCAGTATTTT
J: TRBJ2-7; size: NA; D: TRBD1; V: TRBV5-1; CDR3: CASSATGTESYEQYF; DNA: TGCGCCAGCAGCGCCACCGGGACAGAGTCCTACGAGCAGTACTTC
J: TRBJ1-2; size: few; D: TRBD1; V: TRBV7-2; CDR3: CASSPDRAYGYTF; DNA: TGTGCCAGCAGCCCTGACAGGGCCTATGGCTACACCTTC
J: TRBJ1-2; size: NA; D: NA; V: TRBV30; CDR3: CAWTGGAVGGYTF; DNA: TGTGCCTGGACGGGGGGCGCGGTAGGTGGCTACACCTTC
J: TRBJ1-4; size: NA; D: TRBD1; V: TRBV4-2; CDR3: CASSQTSTGAPDEKLFF; DNA: TGTGCCAGCAGCCAAACCTCCACAGGGGCGCCGGATGAAAAACTGTTTTTT
J: TRBJ2-3; size: NA; D: NA; V: TRBV4-3; CDR3: CASSQDMRGRGAYTQYF; DNA: TGCGCCAGCAGCCAAGATATGAGGGGGCGGGGGGCCTATACGCAGTATTTT
J: TRBJ2-7; size: few; D: TRBD1; V: TRBV9; CDR3: CASSPGTGDSEQYF; DNA: TGTGCCAGCAGCCCAGGGACAGGGGATTCCGAGCAGTACTTC
J: TRBJ1-1; size: few; D: TRBD1; V: TRBV19; CDR3: CASSIGTGNEAFF; DNA: TGTGCCAGTAGTATTGGGACAGGGAATGAAGCTTTCTTT
J: TRBJ2-1; size: NA; D: TRBD1; V: TRBV5-4; CDR3: CASYRDRASTEQFF; DNA: TGTGCCAGCTACCGGGACAGGGCGTCTACTGAGCAGTTCTTC
J: TRBJ2-2; size: few; D: NA; V: TRBV7-2; CDR3: CASSSQWGELFF; DNA: TGTGCCAGCAGCTCCCAGTGGGGGGAGCTGTTTTTT
J: TRBJ1-6; size: few; D: NA; V: TRBV7-8; CDR3: CASSPPRGTESPLHF; DNA: TGTGCCAGCAGCCCCCCGAGAGGAACGGAGTCACCCCTCCACTTT
J: TRBJ2-7; size: NA; D: NA; V: TRBV6-5; CDR3: CASSLGGPPNEQYF; DNA: TGTGCCAGCAGTCTTGGAGGGCCACCCAACGAGCAGTACTTC
J: TRBJ2-2; size: few; D: TRBD2; V: TRBV30; CDR3: CAWRGLAGAITGELFF; DNA: TGTGCCTGGAGGGGACTAGCGGGAGCAATCACCGGGGAGCTGTTTTTT
J: TRBJ2-5; size: NA; D: TRBD2; V: TRBV23-1; CDR3: CASSHAGLAGFETQYF; DNA: TGCGCCAGCAGTCATGCGGGACTAGCGGGATTCGAGACCCAGTACTTC
J: TRBJ1-2; size: NA; D: NA; V: TRBV2; CDR3: CASSPGVDSGYTF; DNA: TGTGCCAGCAGTCCCGGGGTTGATTCCGGCTACACCTTC
J: TRBJ1-4; size: few; D: NA; V: TRBV5-1; CDR3: CASSSVSPGLGNEKLFF; DNA: TGCGCCAGCAGCTCGGTATCACCGGGACTGGGGAATGAAAAACTGTTTTTT
J: TRBJ2-7; size: NA; D: NA; V: TRBV4-1; CDR3: CASSQALGVADSYEQYF; DNA: TGCGCCAGCAGCCAAGCGTTGGGTGTGGCGGACTCCTACGAGCAGTACTTC
J: TRBJ2-3; size: few; D: NA; V: TRBV27; CDR3: CASRERTLSSTDTQYF; DNA: TGTGCCAGCAGGGAAAGGACTCTTTCTAGCACAGATACGCAGTATTTT
J: TRBJ1-3; size: NA; D: TRBD1; V: TRBV2; CDR3: CASSPDRAGGNTIYF; DNA: TGTGCCAGCAGCCCCGACAGGGCAGGAGGAAACACCATATATTTT
J: TRBJ2-1; size: NA; D: NA; V: TRBV6-1; CDR3: CASRVSRGRYNEQFF; DNA: TGTGCCAGCAGGGTTAGCAGGGGTAGGTACAATGAGCAGTTCTTC
J: TRBJ2-5; size: few; D: TRBD1; V: TRBV7-2; CDR3: CASSSTGGGETQYF; DNA: TGTGCCAGCAGCTCGACAGGGGGCGGAGAGACCCAGTACTTC
J: TRBJ2-6; size: NA; D: TRBD1; V: TRBV9; CDR3: CASSVAIGGQAYSGANVLTF; DNA: TGTGCCAGCAGCGTAGCTATTGGGGGACAGGCCTACTCTGGGGCCAACGTCCTGACTTTC
J: TRBJ1-6; size: few; D: NA; V: TRBV30; CDR3: CAWTFGGASTYNSPLHF; DNA: TGTGCCTGGACCTTCGGCGGGGCCTCAACCTATAATTCACCCCTCCACTTT